This TCR beta chain was sequenced in a study of T cell repertoires in cytomegalovirus infection. Study in general: HLA-B-restricted CMV epitopes that are well studied, plus recently identified HLA-C-restricted ones, were used by the study. Through public TCR beta signatures, both CMV infection and matching HLA type were indicated. Broader study findings: HLA-C-restricted CMV clonotypes gave the most frequent clonotype in two of eight donors. Using cumulative public TCR beta family frequency, the authors identified those who carried CMV together with the relevant HLA.

TCRdb redid the calling of the reads with MiXCR, one entry per CDR3 protein. This sample has a few hundred thousand distinct CDR3 sequences; 20% to 25% occur once, and the top ten carry roughly 19%. A few counts support this clonotype. Its antigen remains unidentified. The CDR3 is 15 amino acids. The germline gives CDR1 SGHTA, CDR2 FQGNSA. The ends lost 5 bases at V and 0 bases at J; junction bases unmatched: 6. The source is a human donor in good health (CMV status not recorded). Some clones in this sample may be carry-over from other donors' samples. Sequencing used cultured PBMCs, obtained from culture after CMV antigen stimulation. The chain links TRBV7-2 to TRBJ2-7, with 8 bases matching TRBD2. DNA of the CDR3: TGTGCCAGCAGCCCCACCGGGACTAGCTCCTACGAGCAGTACTTC. Protein sequence: CASSPTGTSSYEQYF.